A single sample gave rise to the 12 T cell receptor beta chains below, sequenced in a study of blood T cells in healthy people across ages. Next came a second PCR, run for about 6 to 11 cycles, which used a sample-barcoded 5' primer along with a J-beta primer mix. TCRdb reanalysed the 5' RACE reads using MiXCR and keeps one entry per CDR3 protein. The table lists roughly 2 million distinct CDR3 sequences, approximately 50% of them singletons. The source material was blood. The receptors shown here come from a woman aged 40 to 49 in good health.

This clonotype came up once. The chain couples TRBV12-3 or TRBV12-4 to TRBJ1-1; D not certain. Trimming shortened V by 5 bases and J by 5 bases, and 9 bases separated the two germline ends. The CDR3 has 12 amino acids. The DNA of the CDR3 is TGTGCCAGCAGTGAAAGGGTGACTGAAGCTTTCTTT. Its protein is CASSERVTEAFF.

The V gene is TRBV7-9, the J gene TRBJ1-2, with 9 bases aligning to TRBD1. There are 14 residues in the CDR3. The germline V gene encodes CDR1 SEHNR and CDR2 FQNEAQ (reference sequence). Trimming removed 5 bases from V and 6 bases from J; junction bases left unmatched: 7. The CDR3 bases are TGTGCCAGCAGCGGAGGGACAGGGCCTGATGGCTACACCTTC. Translated, it gives CASSGGTGPDGYTF. The full variable domain, in which reference TRBV7-9 and TRBJ1-2 provide the parts outside the CDR3, is DTGVSQNPRHKITKRGQNVTFRCDPISEHNRLYWYRQTLGQGPEFLTYFQNEAQLEKSRLLSDRFSAERPKGSFSTLEIQRTEQGDSAMYLCASSGGTGPDGYTFGSGTRLTVV.

This chain connects TRBV6-5 to TRBJ2-1; possibly TRBD1 or TRBD2 for D (5 bases each). The length of the CDR3 is 15 residues. Germline V gene data show CDR1 as MNHEY and CDR2 as SVGAGI. Trimming took 6 bases from V and 5 from J, leaving 17 bases between them. CDR3 bases: TGTGCCAGCAGCCGGGGCAGACCGACCCACAATGAGCAGTTCTTC. The encoded protein is CASSRGRPTHNEQFF.

The chain employs TRBV20-1 and TRBJ2-4; TRBD2 matches at 8 bases. The last part of the DNA fits TRBJ2-7 better; the J call may be wrong. The germline V gene has CDR1 DFQATT and CDR2 SNEGSKA (reference sequence). The CDR3 extends over 12 amino acids. The CDR3 DNA reads TGCAGTGCTAGCGGGGGGGCTCGCGAGCAGTACTTC. It yields the protein CSASGGAREQYF.

Many counts were recorded for this clonotype. This sequence joins TRBV9 and TRBJ2-7; D might be TRBD1 (6 bases). With 0 bases removed from V and 2 bases from J, the gap between germline ends came to 9 bases. Germline CDR1 SGDLS, CDR2 YYNGEE. This CDR3 is 14 amino acids long. CDR3 nucleotides: TGTGCCAGCAGCGTAGCTCCAGGGGCCTACGAGCAGTACTTC. It is translated as CASSVAPGAYEQYF.

This clonotype was counted only a few times. This chain connects TRBV27 to TRBJ2-5; D gene ambiguous. V lost 5 bases and J lost 4, with 11 bases in between. Germline V gene data show CDR1 as MNHEY and CDR2 as SMNVEV (reference sequence). The CDR3 loop spans 13 amino acids. CDR3 sequence: CASSPWNLETQYF. CDR3 DNA: TGTGCCAGCAGTCCGTGGAATTTAGAGACCCAGTACTTC.

V gene TRBV12-3 or TRBV12-4 combines with J gene TRBJ1-4, with 9 bases identical to TRBD1. This CDR3 has 14 residues. Unmatched junction bases numbered 5, after V lost 6 bases and J lost 6 bases. The CDR3 DNA is TGTGCCAGCAGGTCCAGGACAGGGGATGAAAAACTGTTTTTT. It codes for CASRSRTGDEKLFF.

This sequence joins TRBV6-6 and TRBJ2-3; TRBD2 aligns across 13 bases. The CDR3 has 17 residues. Trimming removed 6 bases from V and 0 bases from J; junction bases left unmatched: 6. Germline V gene sequence: CDR1 MNHNY, CDR2 SVGAGI (reference sequence). This CDR3 reads CASRRRTSGGSTDTQYF. Written as DNA, the CDR3 is TGTGCCAGCAGGCGTCGGACTAGCGGGGGAAGCACAGATACGCAGTATTTT.

As for this clonotype: Relative to the germline gene, one junction end is altered; a read error may explain this. The chain combines TRBV28 with TRBJ2-4; D gene uncertain. From germline, CDR1 is MDHEN and CDR2 SYDVKM. The length of the CDR3 is 12 residues. Here the CDR3 DNA reads TGTGCCAGCGGAAGCCAACTAAACACTCAGTACTTC. The encoded protein is CASGSQLNTQYF.

Only a few counts were recorded for this clonotype. The chain uses TRBV6-1 and TRBJ2-5; a weak D match, TRBD1 (6 bases). The CDR3 is 14 amino acids. The V gene lost 8 bases and the J gene lost 6 bases, with 19 bases spanning the gap. CDR1 and CDR2 from the germline V gene are MNHNS and SASEGT. The CDR3 DNA sequence: TGTGCCAGCGGGCCATATTCACAGGGCAAGACCCAGTACTTC. It codes for CASGPYSQGKTQYF.

The genes are TRBV4-3 and TRBJ2-3; 12 bases are a match to TRBD2. The trim removed 4 bases at V and 2 bases at J, leaving 4 bases unmatched. The CDR3 is 16 residues long. Germline assignment: CDR1 LGHNA and CDR2 YSLEER. CDR3 amino acids: CASSPGLAGFTDTQYF. The DNA for the CDR3 is TGCGCCAGCAGCCCAGGACTAGCGGGGTTCACAGATACGCAGTATTTT.

The rearrangement uses TRBV29-1 and TRBJ1-1, with 10 bases lining up with TRBD1. Germline CDR1 reads SQVTM; CDR2 reads ANQGSEA. The CDR3 length is 14 residues. Trimming at V came to 5 bases and at J to 5 bases, leaving 8 bases not matched to a gene. CDR3 sequence reads: CSVPGTGVQTEAFF. The CDR3 DNA sequence: TGCAGCGTTCCCGGGACAGGGGTCCAAACTGAAGCTTTCTTT.